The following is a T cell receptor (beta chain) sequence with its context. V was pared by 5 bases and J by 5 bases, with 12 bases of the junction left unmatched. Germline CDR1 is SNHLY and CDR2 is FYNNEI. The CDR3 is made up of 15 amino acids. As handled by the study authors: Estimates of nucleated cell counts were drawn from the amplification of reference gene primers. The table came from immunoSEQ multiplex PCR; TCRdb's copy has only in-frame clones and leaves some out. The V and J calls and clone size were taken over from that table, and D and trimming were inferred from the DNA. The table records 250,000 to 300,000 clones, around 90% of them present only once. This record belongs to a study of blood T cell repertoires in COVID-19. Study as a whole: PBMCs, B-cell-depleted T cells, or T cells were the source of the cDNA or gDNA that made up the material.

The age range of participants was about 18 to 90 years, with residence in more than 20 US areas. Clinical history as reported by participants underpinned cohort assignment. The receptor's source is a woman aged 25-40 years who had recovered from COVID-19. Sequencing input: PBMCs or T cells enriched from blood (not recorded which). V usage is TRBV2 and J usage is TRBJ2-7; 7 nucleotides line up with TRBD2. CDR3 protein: CASSILGGGSDEQYF. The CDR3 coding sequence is TGTGCCAGCAGTATCCTGGGGGGAGGGTCCGACGAGCAGTACTTC. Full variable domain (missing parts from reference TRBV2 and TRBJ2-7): EPEVTQTPSHQVTQMGQEVILRCVPISNHLYFYWYRQILGQKVEFLVSFYNNEISEKSEIFDDQFSVERPDGSNFTLKIRSTKLEDSAMYFCASSILGGGSDEQYFGPGTRLTVT.